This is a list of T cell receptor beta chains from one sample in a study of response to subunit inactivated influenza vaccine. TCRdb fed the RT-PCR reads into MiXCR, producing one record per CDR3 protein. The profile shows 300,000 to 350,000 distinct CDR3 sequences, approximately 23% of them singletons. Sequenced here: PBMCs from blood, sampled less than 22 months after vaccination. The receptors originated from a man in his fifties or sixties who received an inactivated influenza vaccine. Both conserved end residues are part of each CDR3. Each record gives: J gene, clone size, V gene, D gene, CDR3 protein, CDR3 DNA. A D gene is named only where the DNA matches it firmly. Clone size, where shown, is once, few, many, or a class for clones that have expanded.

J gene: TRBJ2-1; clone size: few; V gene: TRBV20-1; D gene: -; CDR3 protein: CSARYLTGRYPNEQFF; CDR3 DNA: TGCAGTGCTAGATACTTGACAGGCCGTTATCCCAATGAGCAGTTCTTC
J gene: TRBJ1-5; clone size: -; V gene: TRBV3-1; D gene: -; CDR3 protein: CASSQGQLGNQPQHF; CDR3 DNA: TGTGCCAGCAGCCAAGGACAGTTGGGCAATCAGCCCCAGCATTTT
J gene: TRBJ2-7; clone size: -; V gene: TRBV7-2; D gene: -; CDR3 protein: CASSFGGAFYEQYF; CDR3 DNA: TGTGCCAGCAGCTTTGGGGGGGCCTTCTACGAGCAGTACTTC
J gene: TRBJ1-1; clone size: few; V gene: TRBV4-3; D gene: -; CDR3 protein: CASSREQGMNTEAFF; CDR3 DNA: TGCGCCAGCAGCCGAGAACAGGGTATGAACACTGAAGCTTTCTTT
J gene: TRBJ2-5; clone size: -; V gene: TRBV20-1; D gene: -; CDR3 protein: CSAPIRGRQETQYF; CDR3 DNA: TGCAGTGCTCCCATCAGGGGCCGGCAAGAGACCCAGTACTTC
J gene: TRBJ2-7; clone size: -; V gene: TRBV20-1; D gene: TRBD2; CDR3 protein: CSARPGGHYEQYF; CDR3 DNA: TGCAGTGCTAGACCGGGAGGACATTACGAGCAGTACTTC
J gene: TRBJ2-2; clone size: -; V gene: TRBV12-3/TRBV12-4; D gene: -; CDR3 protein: CASSPDYNTGELFF; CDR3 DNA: TGTGCCAGCAGTCCCGACTACAACACCGGGGAGCTGTTTTTT
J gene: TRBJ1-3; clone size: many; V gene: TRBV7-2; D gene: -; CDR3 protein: CASSWGPARSGNTIYF; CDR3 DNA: TGTGCCAGCAGCTGGGGCCCAGCCCGCTCTGGAAACACCATATATTTT
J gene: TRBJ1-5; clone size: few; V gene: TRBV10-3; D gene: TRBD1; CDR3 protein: CAISETHRGLGNQPQHF; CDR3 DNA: TGTGCCATCAGTGAGACCCACAGGGGGCTCGGCAATCAGCCCCAGCATTTT
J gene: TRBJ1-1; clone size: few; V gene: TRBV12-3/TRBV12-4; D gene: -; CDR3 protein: CASSLEGPARTEAFF; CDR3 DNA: TGTGCCAGCAGTTTAGAAGGACCCGCGCGGACCGAAGCTTTCTTT
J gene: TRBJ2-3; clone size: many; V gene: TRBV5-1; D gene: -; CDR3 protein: CASSPGLNTDTQYF; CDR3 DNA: TGCGCCAGCAGCCCGGGACTTAACACAGATACGCAGTATTTT
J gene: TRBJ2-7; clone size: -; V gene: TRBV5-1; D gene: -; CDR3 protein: CASSLTRTYEQYF; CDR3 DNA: TGCGCCAGCAGCTTGACCCGGACCTACGAGCAGTACTTC
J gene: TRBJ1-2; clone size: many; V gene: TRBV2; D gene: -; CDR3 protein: CASSEGDGYTF; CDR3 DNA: TGTGCCAGCAGTGAGGGGGACGGCTACACCTTC